The clone carrying this T cell receptor (beta chain) was detected a few times. The antigen remains unidentified. The entry originates in a study of cytomegalovirus exposure and HLA in healthy donors. Each of the donors was a healthy bone marrow donor. Donors were ostensibly healthy at sampling, although undocumented immune exposures were probable. PCR involved 60 Vbeta and 13 Jbeta primers. Repertoires were generated with immunoSEQ multiplex PCR, while TCRdb's copy carries only in-frame clones and drops some. The sample records about 100,000 clones, around three quarters being singletons. Germline CDR1 is SGHNT and CDR2 is YYREEE (reference sequence). The J segment lost 1 base and the V segment lost 0 bases, leaving 5 bases of the junction unmatched. This CDR3 contains 16 residues. General study points: Differences between HLA loci emerged in a later analysis of TCR association rates, with DRB1 most and HLA-C fewest.

The V call is TRBV5-4, the J call TRBJ2-3; TRBD2 agrees at 7 bases. Sequencing was performed on PBMCs. This receptor was identified in a man in his fifties in good health and CMV-seropositive. In nucleotides, the CDR3 is TGTGCCAGCAGCTTGGAGCGGACTAGGGGCACAGATACGCAGTATTTT. Protein product: CASSLERTRGTDTQYF.